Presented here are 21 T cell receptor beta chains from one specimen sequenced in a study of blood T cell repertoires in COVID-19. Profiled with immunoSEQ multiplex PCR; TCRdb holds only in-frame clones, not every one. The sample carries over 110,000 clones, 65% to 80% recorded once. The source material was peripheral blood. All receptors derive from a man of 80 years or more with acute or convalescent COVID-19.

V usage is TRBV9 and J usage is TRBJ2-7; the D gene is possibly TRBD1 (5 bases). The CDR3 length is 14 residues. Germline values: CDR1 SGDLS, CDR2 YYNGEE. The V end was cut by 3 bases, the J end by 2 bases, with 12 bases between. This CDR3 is CASSAGRTTYEQYF. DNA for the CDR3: TGTGCCAGCAGCGCTGGACGGACAACCTACGAGCAGTACTTC.

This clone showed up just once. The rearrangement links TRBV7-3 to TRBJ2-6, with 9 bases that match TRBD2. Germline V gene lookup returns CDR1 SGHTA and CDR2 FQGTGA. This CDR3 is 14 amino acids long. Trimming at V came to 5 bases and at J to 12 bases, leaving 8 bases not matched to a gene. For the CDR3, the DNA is TGTGCCAGCAGCCCCGATCTACTAGCGGGCGTCCTGACTTTC. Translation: CASSPDLLAGVLTF.

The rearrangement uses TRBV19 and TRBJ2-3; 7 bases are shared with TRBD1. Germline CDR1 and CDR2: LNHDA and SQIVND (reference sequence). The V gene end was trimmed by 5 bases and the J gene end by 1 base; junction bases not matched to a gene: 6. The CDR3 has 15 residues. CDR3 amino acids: CASSSTGVGTDTQYF. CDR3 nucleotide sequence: TGTGCCAGTAGTTCAACAGGGGTCGGCACAGATACGCAGTATTTT. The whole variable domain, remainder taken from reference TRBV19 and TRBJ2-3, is DGGITQSPKYLFRKEGQNVTLSCEQNLNHDAMYWYRQDPGQGLRLIYYSQIVNDFQKGDIAEGYSVSREKKESFPLTVTSAQKNPTAFYLCASSSTGVGTDTQYFGPGTRLTVL.

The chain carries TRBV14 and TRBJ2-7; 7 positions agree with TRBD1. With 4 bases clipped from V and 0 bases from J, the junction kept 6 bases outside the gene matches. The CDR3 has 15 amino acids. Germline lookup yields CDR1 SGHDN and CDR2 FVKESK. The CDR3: CASSRDRSSSYEQYF. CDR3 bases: TGTGCCAGCAGCCGGGACAGATCTTCCTCCTACGAGCAGTACTTC.

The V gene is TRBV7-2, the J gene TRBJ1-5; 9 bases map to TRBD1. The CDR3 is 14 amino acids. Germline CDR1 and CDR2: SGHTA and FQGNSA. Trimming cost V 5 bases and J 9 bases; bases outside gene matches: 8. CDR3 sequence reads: CASSNDRGSAPQHF. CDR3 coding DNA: TGTGCCAGCAGCAACGACAGGGGGAGTGCGCCCCAGCATTTT.

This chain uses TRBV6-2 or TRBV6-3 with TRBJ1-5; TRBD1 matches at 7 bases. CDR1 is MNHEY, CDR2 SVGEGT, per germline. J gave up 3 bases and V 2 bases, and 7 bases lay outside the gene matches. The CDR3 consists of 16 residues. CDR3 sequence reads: CASSYGGGADNQPQHF. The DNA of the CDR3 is TGTGCCAGCAGTTACGGAGGGGGCGCGGACAATCAGCCCCAGCATTTT.

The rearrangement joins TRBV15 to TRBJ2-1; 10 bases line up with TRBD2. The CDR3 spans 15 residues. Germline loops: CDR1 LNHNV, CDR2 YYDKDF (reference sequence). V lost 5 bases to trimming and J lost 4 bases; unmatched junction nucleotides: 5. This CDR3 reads CATSLSGGVYNEQFF. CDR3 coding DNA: TGTGCCACCAGCTTGAGCGGGGGGGTATACAATGAGCAGTTCTTC.

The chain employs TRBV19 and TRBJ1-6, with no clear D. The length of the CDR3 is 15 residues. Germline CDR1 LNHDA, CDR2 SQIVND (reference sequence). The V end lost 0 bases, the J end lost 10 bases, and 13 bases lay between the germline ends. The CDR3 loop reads CASSIDLHRRSPLHF. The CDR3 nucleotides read TGTGCCAGTAGTATAGATCTACACAGACGCTCACCCCTCCACTTT.

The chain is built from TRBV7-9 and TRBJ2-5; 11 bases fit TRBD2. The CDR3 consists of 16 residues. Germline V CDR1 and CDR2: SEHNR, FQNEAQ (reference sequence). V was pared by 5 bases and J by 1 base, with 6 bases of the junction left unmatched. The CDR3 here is CASSQSSGGTQETQYF. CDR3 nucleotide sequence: TGTGCCAGCAGCCAATCTAGCGGGGGGACCCAAGAGACCCAGTACTTC.

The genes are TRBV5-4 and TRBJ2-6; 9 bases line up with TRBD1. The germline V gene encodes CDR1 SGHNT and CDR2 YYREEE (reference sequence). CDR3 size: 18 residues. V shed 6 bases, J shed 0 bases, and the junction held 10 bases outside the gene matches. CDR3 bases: TGTGCCAGCAACGTGCGGACAGGGGCGATCTCTGGGGCCAACGTCCTGACTTTC. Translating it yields CASNVRTGAISGANVLTF.

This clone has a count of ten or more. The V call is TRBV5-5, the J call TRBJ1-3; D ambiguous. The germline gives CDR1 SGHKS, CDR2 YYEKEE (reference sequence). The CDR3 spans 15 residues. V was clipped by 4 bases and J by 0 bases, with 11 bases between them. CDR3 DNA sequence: TGTGCCAGCAGCAACGCCGGGGACTCTGGAAACACCATATATTTT. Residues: CASSNAGDSGNTIYF.

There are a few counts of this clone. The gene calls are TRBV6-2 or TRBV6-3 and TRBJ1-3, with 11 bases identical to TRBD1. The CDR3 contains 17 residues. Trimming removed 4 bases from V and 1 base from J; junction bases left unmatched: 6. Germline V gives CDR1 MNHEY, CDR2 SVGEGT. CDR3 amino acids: CASSFHGTGGSGNTIYF. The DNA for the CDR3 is TGTGCCAGCAGTTTTCACGGGACAGGGGGATCTGGAAACACCATATATTTT.

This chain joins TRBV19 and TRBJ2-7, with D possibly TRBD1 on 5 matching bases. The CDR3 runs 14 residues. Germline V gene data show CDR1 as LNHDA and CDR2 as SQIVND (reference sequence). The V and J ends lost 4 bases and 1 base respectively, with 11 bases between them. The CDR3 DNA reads TGTGCCAGTAGTAGCAGGGCGAAATCCTACGAGCAGTACTTC. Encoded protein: CASSSRAKSYEQYF.

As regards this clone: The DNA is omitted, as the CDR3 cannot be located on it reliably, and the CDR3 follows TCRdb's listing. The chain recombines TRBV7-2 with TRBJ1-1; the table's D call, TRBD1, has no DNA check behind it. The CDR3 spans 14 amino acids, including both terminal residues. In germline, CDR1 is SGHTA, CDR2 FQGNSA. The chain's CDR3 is CASSSNSGQGEAFF.

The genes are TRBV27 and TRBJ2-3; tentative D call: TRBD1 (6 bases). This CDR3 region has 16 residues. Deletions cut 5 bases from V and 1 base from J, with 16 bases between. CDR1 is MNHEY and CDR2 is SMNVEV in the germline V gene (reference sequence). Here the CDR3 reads CASSPRGRDRTDTQYF. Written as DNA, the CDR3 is TGTGCCAGCAGTCCCAGGGGTCGGGACCGCACAGATACGCAGTATTTT.

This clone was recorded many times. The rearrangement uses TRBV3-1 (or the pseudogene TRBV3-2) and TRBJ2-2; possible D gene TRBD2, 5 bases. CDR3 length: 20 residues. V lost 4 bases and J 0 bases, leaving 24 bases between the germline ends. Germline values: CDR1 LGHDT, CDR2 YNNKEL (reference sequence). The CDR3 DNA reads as TGTGCCAGCAGCCCGGAAGACCTCGCCGACTACTACGCGAACACCGGGGAGCTGTTTTTT. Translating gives CASSPEDLADYYANTGELFF.

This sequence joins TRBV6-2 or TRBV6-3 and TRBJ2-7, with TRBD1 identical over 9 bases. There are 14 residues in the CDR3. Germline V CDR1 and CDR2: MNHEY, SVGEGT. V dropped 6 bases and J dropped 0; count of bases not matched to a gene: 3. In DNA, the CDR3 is TGTGCCAGCAGCGGGACAGGGCTCTCCTACGAGCAGTACTTC. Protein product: CASSGTGLSYEQYF.

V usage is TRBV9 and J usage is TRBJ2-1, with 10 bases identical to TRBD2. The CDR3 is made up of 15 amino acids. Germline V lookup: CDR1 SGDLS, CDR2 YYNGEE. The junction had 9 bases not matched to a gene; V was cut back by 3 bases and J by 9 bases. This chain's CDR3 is CASSDSGGPHSEQFF. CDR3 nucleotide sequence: TGTGCCAGCAGCGATAGCGGGGGGCCCCATAGTGAGCAGTTCTTC.

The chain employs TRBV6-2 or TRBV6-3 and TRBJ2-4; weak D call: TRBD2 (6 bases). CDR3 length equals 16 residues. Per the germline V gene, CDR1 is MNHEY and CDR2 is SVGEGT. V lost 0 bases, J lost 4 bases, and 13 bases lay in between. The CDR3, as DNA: TGTGCCAGCAGTTACTCCGGGGGTGAGGCGAAAAACATTCAGTACTTC. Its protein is CASSYSGGEAKNIQYF.

CDR3 residues: CASSSTGTRSYEQYF. Written as DNA, the CDR3 is TGCGCCAGCAGCTCTACAGGGACGCGGTCCTACGAGCAGTACTTC. The V gene is TRBV5-1, the J gene TRBJ2-7, with D perhaps TRBD1 (6 bases). This CDR3 is built from 15 residues. CDR1 SGHRS and CDR2 YFSETQ come from the germline V gene. V lost 3 bases and J 1 base, leaving 14 bases between the germline ends.

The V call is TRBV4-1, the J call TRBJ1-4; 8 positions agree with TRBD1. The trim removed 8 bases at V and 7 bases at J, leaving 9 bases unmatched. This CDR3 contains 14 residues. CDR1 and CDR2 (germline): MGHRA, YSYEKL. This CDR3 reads CASRRQGMGEKLFF. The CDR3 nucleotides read TGCGCCAGCCGTAGACAGGGGATGGGTGAAAAACTGTTTTTT.